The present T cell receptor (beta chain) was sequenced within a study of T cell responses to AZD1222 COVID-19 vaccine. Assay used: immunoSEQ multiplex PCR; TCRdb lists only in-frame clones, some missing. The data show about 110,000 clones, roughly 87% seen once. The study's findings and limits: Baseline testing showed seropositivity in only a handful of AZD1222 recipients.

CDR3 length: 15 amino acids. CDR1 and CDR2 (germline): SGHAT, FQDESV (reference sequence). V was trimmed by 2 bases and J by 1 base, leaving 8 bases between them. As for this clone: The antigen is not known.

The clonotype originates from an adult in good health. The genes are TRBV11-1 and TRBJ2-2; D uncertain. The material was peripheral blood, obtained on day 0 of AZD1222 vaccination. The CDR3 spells CASSLLGRNTGELFF. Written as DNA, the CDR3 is TGTGCCAGCAGCTTACTAGGACGGAACACCGGGGAGCTGTTTTTT.